This TCR beta chain was observed in a study of blood T cell repertoires in COVID-19. Study context: COVID-19 samples collected from the United States, Italy and Spain covered acute and convalescent phases. Sources were T cells, B-cell-depleted T cells, or PBMCs; the material itself was cDNA or gDNA.

Original processing methods: Reference gene primers were amplified, and this amplification served to estimate nucleated cell counts. Generated by immunoSEQ multiplex PCR, the TCRdb table keeps only in-frame clones and is missing some. D and trimming were read from the DNA, whereas the V and J calls and clone size are those reported in that table. The sample yields nearly 200,000 clones, roughly 80% seen once. After removal of 2 bases from V and 2 bases from J, the junction contained 2 bases not matched to a gene. Per germline, CDR1 KGHSH and CDR2 LQKENI. The CDR3 is 14 residues long. Sequences were obtained from peripheral blood. The chain links TRBV18 to TRBJ1-1; 7 nucleotides line up with TRBD1. This sequence originates from a human donor in a cohort sampled during active COVID-19. In DNA, the CDR3 is TGTGCCAGCTCACCAGGGACAGTCAACACTGAAGCTTTCTTT. Encoded protein: CASSPGTVNTEAFF.